The 17 T cell receptor beta chains reported below all come from one sample, sequenced in a study of T cells in Graves' hyperthyroidism and ophthalmopathy (dated by TCRdb to the late 2010s). Libraries came from multiplex PCR. Data came from an Illumina HiSeq 2000. TCR beta CDR3 regions were amplified from RNA transcripts. The TCR CDR3 was subjected to a first round of RT-PCR using the HTBI primer set and the Qiagen OneStep RT-PCR kit. TCRdb cleaned the public reads at Q25 with fastp, built clones with MiXCR and kept in-frame beta chains. For every CDR3 protein sequence, its rows merge into one entry that carries the most common genes and DNA. The sample table records hundreds of thousands of distinct CDR3 sequences; roughly 14% of these occur just once. Together, the top ten hold roughly 13% of the sample. Sequenced sample: blood. All receptors come from a man aged 18 to 30 with Graves' ophthalmopathy.

The CDR3 sequence: CASNRIGDPGGNQPQHF. DNA for the CDR3: TGTGCCAGCAATCGAATAGGGGACCCGGGGGGCAATCAGCCCCAGCATTTT. The gene calls are TRBV28 and TRBJ1-5; TRBD1 is a possible D gene (5 bases). Germline-derived CDR1 and CDR2 are MDHEN and SYDVKM. The CDR3 sequence is 17 residues long. V shed 7 bases and J shed 2 bases, with 21 bases lying between them.

This clonotype was counted a few times. A much larger clone lies one base from this, so it may be a read error. The rearrangement links TRBV6-2 or TRBV6-3 to TRBJ1-5; D is ambiguous. The CDR3 is 14 amino acids. Germline loops: CDR1 MNHEY, CDR2 SVGEGT. CDR3 residues: CTSSYLGVGAPQHF. The DNA of the CDR3 is TGTACCAGCAGTTACCTCGGCGTGGGAGCGCCCCAGCATTTT.

The chain carries TRBV7-2 and TRBJ2-1, with 11 bases matching TRBD2. This CDR3 comprises 15 residues. Losses at the gene ends were 6 bases for V and 2 bases for J; bases not matched to a gene: 3. Germline V gene lookup returns CDR1 SGHTA and CDR2 FQGNSA. DNA of the CDR3: TGTGCCAGCAGGAAGACTAGCGGGACCTACAATGAGCAGTTCTTC. Translated: CASRKTSGTYNEQFF. Using reference TRBV7-2 and TRBJ2-1 for the parts outside the CDR3, the full variable domain is GAGVSQSPSNKVTEKGKDVELRCDPISGHTALYWYRQSLGQGLEFLIYFQGNSAPDKSGLPSDRFSAERTGGSVSTLTIQRTQQEDSAVYLCASRKTSGTYNEQFFGPGTRLTVL.

For this clonotype: A read error may be the cause here, since a much bigger clone is one base away. The chain joins TRBV10-1 to TRBJ2-7, with no clear D. Per the germline V gene, CDR1 is WNHNN and CDR2 is SYGVQD (reference sequence). V gave up 6 bases and J gave up 5 bases, with 17 bases separating them. The CDR3 runs to 14 residues. The CDR3 nucleotides are TGCGCCAGCAGCGAAGCCGGCAGTTCCCACGAGCAGTACTTC. Translating gives CASSEAGSSHEQYF.

This clonotype was found many times. The J gene is TRBJ2-7, the V gene TRBV20-1; TRBD1 matches 7 bases. The CDR3 has 11 amino acids. Germline CDR1 is DFQATT and CDR2 is SNEGSKA (reference sequence). The V segment lost 6 bases and the J segment 5 bases; nucleotides outside the gene matches: 4. The CDR3 region has the DNA TGCAGTGCAAGACAGGGAGACGAGCAGTACTTC. Its protein product is CSARQGDEQYF.

This clonotype was seen more than once but under ten times. This chain links TRBV6-5 with TRBJ2-6; the match to TRBD1 covers 8 bases. This CDR3 spans 19 amino acids. Germline V gene lookup returns CDR1 MNHEY and CDR2 SVGAGI. V lost 0 bases and J lost 0; bases outside the gene matches: 7. The DNA for the CDR3 is TGTGCCAGCAGTTACTCACCGGACAGGGCGTCCTCTGGGGCCAACGTCCTGACTTTC. It is translated as CASSYSPDRASSGANVLTF.

This clonotype has just a few counts. The chain combines TRBV19 with TRBJ1-2; TRBD1 matches 10 bases. The V segment lost 3 bases and the J segment 6 bases; nucleotides outside the gene matches: 4. Per the germline V gene, CDR1 is LNHDA and CDR2 is SQIVND (reference sequence). CDR3 length equals 14 residues. The CDR3: CASSISDRGHGYTF. In nucleotides, the CDR3 is TGTGCCAGTAGTATCTCCGACAGGGGGCATGGCTACACCTTC.

This clonotype has at least ten counts. This rearrangement joins TRBV3-1 to TRBJ2-1; 10 bases fit TRBD1. Germline CDR1 and CDR2: LGHDT and YNNKEL (reference sequence). The CDR3 is made up of 15 amino acids. The J segment lost 8 bases and the V segment lost 4 bases, leaving 8 bases of the junction unmatched. This CDR3 reads CASSLAGQGWYEQFF. In DNA, the CDR3 is TGTGCCAGCAGCCTAGCGGGACAGGGGTGGTATGAGCAGTTCTTC.

The chain combines TRBV12-3 or TRBV12-4 with TRBJ2-1; the match to TRBD2 covers 8 bases. After removal of 3 bases from V and 7 bases from J, the junction contained 11 bases not matched to a gene. This CDR3 spans 16 amino acids. CDR3 loop: CASSFGDGRAGNEQFF. In DNA, the CDR3 is TGTGCCAGCAGTTTCGGGGACGGGAGGGCCGGTAATGAGCAGTTCTTC.

This clonotype was recorded at least ten times. The chain links TRBV27 to TRBJ2-7; 11 nucleotides line up with TRBD2. Germline CDR1 and CDR2: MNHEY and SMNVEV (reference sequence). CDR3 length: 16 residues. Trimming took 7 bases from V and 1 from J; bases not matched to a gene: 9. Written as DNA, the CDR3 is TGTGCCAGCACCAAAGCCGGGACTAGCGGTTCCTACGAGCAGTACTTC. This translates into CASTKAGTSGSYEQYF.

This clonotype was seen only a few times. The V call is TRBV7-3, the J call TRBJ2-7, with 9 bases identical to TRBD1. The CDR3 runs to 15 residues. Germline assignment: CDR1 SGHTA and CDR2 FQGTGA. J gave up 7 bases and V 5 bases, and 12 bases lay outside the gene matches. CDR3 protein: CASSRDGTGTGEQYF. The DNA for the CDR3 is TGTGCCAGCAGCCGAGATGGGACAGGGACGGGGGAGCAGTACTTC.

The gene calls are TRBV6-1 and TRBJ2-3; possible D gene TRBD2, 6 bases. Per germline, CDR1 MNHNS and CDR2 SASEGT. The V and J ends lost 6 bases and 4 bases respectively, with 14 bases between them. The CDR3 is made up of 14 amino acids. The CDR3 coding sequence is TGTGCCAGCAGGGTTGCGGGGATGTCAGATACGCAGTATTTT. Its translation: CASRVAGMSDTQYF.

This clonotype was detected many times. The rearrangement links TRBV12-3 or TRBV12-4 to TRBJ1-2; D remains unclear. V gave up 7 bases and J gave up 8 bases, with 23 bases separating them. The CDR3 is 15 amino acids. CDR3 in amino acids: CASTPLKSRERGYTF. The CDR3 DNA is TGTGCCAGCACCCCTTTGAAGTCCCGTGAGAGAGGCTACACCTTC.

This clonotype was seen repeatedly, ten times or more. V is TRBV6-4 and J is TRBJ2-1; 9 nucleotides align to TRBD2. The CDR3 loop spans 15 amino acids. Germline CDR1 and CDR2: MRHNA and SNTAGT. Trimming at V came to 4 bases and at J to 8 bases, leaving 9 bases not matched to a gene. This chain's CDR3 is CASSVSSGRVYEQFF. CDR3 sequence (DNA): TGTGCCAGCAGTGTGAGTAGCGGGAGAGTCTATGAGCAGTTCTTC.

The count of this clonotype is one. No DNA is shown, since the ends of the CDR3 on it are uncertain; the CDR3 is the one TCRdb lists. The J gene is TRBJ2-4, the V gene TRBV11-2; the table gives TRBD2 as D, unverified against the DNA. The CDR3 numbers 19 amino acids, ends counted. Per the germline V gene, CDR1 is SGHAT and CDR2 is FQNNGV. CDR3 region: CASSFYICSAHFQGGIQYF.

This clonotype was detected ten times or more. V gene TRBV6-1 combines with J gene TRBJ2-7, with D unclear. The V end lost 5 bases, the J end lost 2 bases, and 7 bases lay between the germline ends. The CDR3 has 12 residues. Looked up from germline, CDR1 is MNHNS and CDR2 is SASEGT. The CDR3 here is CASSPSPYEQYF. The DNA for the CDR3 is TGTGCCAGCAGTCCCTCTCCCTACGAGCAGTACTTC.

This clonotype was found many times. The J gene is TRBJ1-2, the V gene TRBV3-1; D not certain. Germline V gene lookup returns CDR1 LGHDT and CDR2 YNNKEL (reference sequence). The CDR3 has 13 residues. V was clipped by 0 bases and J by 8 bases, with 10 bases between them. In DNA, the CDR3 is TGTGCCAGCAGCCAAGAAATGGCCAGGGGCTACACCTTC. As protein: CASSQEMARGYTF.